A single sample gave rise to the 8 T cell receptor beta chains below, sequenced in a study of shared clonotypes between healthy human individuals. Assay used: immunoSEQ multiplex PCR; TCRdb lists only in-frame clones, some missing. There are about 480,000 clones in the sample; about three quarters occur only once, and around 12% lies in the top ten. The material sequenced was PBMCs. These receptors all come from a woman between 40 and 55 years old in good health. Some clones in this sample may be carry-over from other donors' samples.

This clone occurred once. The chain has TRBV6-6 and TRBJ2-7; D possibly matches TRBD1 or TRBD2 (6 bases each). CDR1 and CDR2 (germline): MNHNY, SVGAGI (reference sequence). Trimming stripped 6 bases from V and 7 bases from J, with 25 bases between. The CDR3 sequence is 16 residues long. CDR3 loop: CASSTPGAGRAGEQYF. In nucleotides, the CDR3 is TGTGCCAGCAGCACCCCGGGGGCGGGAAGGGCGGGGGAGCAGTACTTC.

This chain connects TRBV9 to TRBJ2-1; 7 nucleotides align to TRBD1. This CDR3 contains 15 residues. Germline CDR1 SGDLS, CDR2 YYNGEE. The trim removed 4 bases at V and 0 bases at J, leaving 4 bases unmatched. In nucleotides, the CDR3 is TGTGCCAGCAGCCCCCGGGACAGCTCCTACAATGAGCAGTTCTTC. Translation: CASSPRDSSYNEQFF.

This clone has a single count. The gene calls are TRBV11-2 and TRBJ1-6, with 9 bases lining up with TRBD1. The CDR3 length is 14 residues. Germline-derived CDR1 and CDR2 are SGHAT and FQNNGV. J was trimmed by 10 bases and V by 5 bases; bases with no gene match: 6. DNA of the CDR3: TGTGCCAGCAGCAAGACAGGGGGGGACTCACCCCTCCACTTT. Translation gives CASSKTGGDSPLHF.

The gene calls are TRBV6-6 and TRBJ2-5; D ambiguous. The CDR3 extends over 13 amino acids. Trimming removed 2 bases at V and 5 bases at J, with 9 bases between. The germline gives CDR1 MNHNY, CDR2 SVGAGI (reference sequence). CDR3 region: CASSYQLPETQYF. The DNA of the CDR3 is TGTGCCAGCAGTTACCAACTCCCTGAGACCCAGTACTTC.

J is TRBJ1-1 and V is TRBV18, with TRBD1 identical over 7 bases. Losses at the gene ends were 1 base for V and 5 bases for J; bases not matched to a gene: 7. Germline V gives CDR1 KGHSH, CDR2 LQKENI. There are 15 residues in the CDR3. The CDR3 region is CASSPQGARNTEAFF. The CDR3, as DNA: TGTGCCAGCTCACCACAGGGGGCGAGGAATACTGAAGCTTTCTTT.

V gene TRBV10-2 combines with J gene TRBJ1-2; perhaps TRBD1 as D (5 bases). The V end lost 1 base, the J end lost 3 bases, and 12 bases lay between the germline ends. The V gene's germline CDR1 is WSHSY and CDR2 SAAADI. This CDR3 region has 15 residues. CDR3 loop: CASSELGRVYYGYTF. CDR3 DNA sequence: TGCGCCAGCAGTGAGTTGGGCAGGGTTTACTATGGCTACACCTTC.

This chain connects TRBV30 to TRBJ2-3; 12 nucleotides align to TRBD2. CDR1 and CDR2 (germline): GTSNPN, SVGIG (reference sequence). J gave up 5 bases and V 7 bases, and 10 bases lay outside the gene matches. The CDR3 loop spans 15 amino acids. The DNA for the CDR3 is TGTGCCTCCTATTGGACTAGCGGGACGGGAGATACGCAGTATTTT. It yields the protein CASYWTSGTGDTQYF.

The gene calls are TRBV6-5 and TRBJ2-3; no clear D gene. Germline V gene sequence: CDR1 MNHEY, CDR2 SVGAGI. V was pared by 5 bases and J by 1 base, with 7 bases between. CDR3 length: 13 amino acids. CDR3: CASSRLGTDTQYF. The CDR3 DNA reads as TGTGCCAGCAGTCGGCTAGGCACAGATACGCAGTATTTT.